Described below is a single TCR beta chain sequence and its context. Its antigen is as yet unknown. The data originate from a study of response to subunit inactivated influenza vaccine. Study-level results: Authors suggested few new T cells are recruited by each seasonal influenza vaccination.

The V end was cut by 0 bases, the J end by 0 bases, with 9 bases between. The CDR3 consists of 17 residues. In germline, CDR1 is LGHNA, CDR2 YSLEER. Via MiXCR, TCRdb re-called the RT-PCR reads, giving one row per CDR3 protein. The table has some 850,000 distinct CDR3 sequences, around a sixth seen once. The sequenced sample was PBMCs from blood, obtained 5 days after vaccination. The source of this sequence is a man between 45 and 60 years old who received an inactivated influenza vaccine. The chain employs TRBV4-3 and TRBJ2-6; no clear D. In DNA form, the CDR3 reads TGCGCCAGCAGCCAAGATGCGGATTACTCTGGGGCCAACGTCCTGACTTTC. Amino acid sequence: CASSQDADYSGANVLTF.